Each of the 17 T cell receptor beta chains below was sequenced from the same sample in a study of cytomegalovirus exposure and HLA in healthy donors. The PCR used 60 Vbeta and 13 Jbeta primers. The repertoire was sequenced with immunoSEQ multiplex PCR; TCRdb's copy has only in-frame clones and lacks some. Of 150,000 to 180,000 clones listed, 60% to 75% are singletons. The sample comprised PBMCs. These receptors originate from a man aged 18 to 29 in good health and CMV-seronegative.

This chain uses TRBV7-2 with TRBJ1-3; weak D call: TRBD1 (6 bases). V was clipped by 3 bases and J by 4 bases, with 13 bases between them. The length of the CDR3 is 15 residues. Germline-derived CDR1 and CDR2 are SGHTA and FQGNSA. The CDR3 DNA is TGTGCCAGCAGCTTCGGCAGGGGCCAAGGAAACACCATATATTTT. Its translation is CASSFGRGQGNTIYF.

J is TRBJ1-4 and V is TRBV11-2; D might be TRBD1 (5 bases). Trimming took 5 bases from V and 6 from J, leaving 19 bases between them. Germline V gene lookup returns CDR1 SGHAT and CDR2 FQNNGV. The CDR3 contains 16 residues. The CDR3 coding sequence is TGTGCCAGCAGCCCCCCCGGCGGCAGGGCAGATGAAAAACTGTTTTTT. It specifies CASSPPGGRADEKLFF.

This chain connects TRBV19 to TRBJ1-5; D not certain. The CDR3 runs to 13 residues. Trimming removed 3 bases at V and 4 bases at J, with 7 bases between. Germline loops: CDR1 LNHDA, CDR2 SQIVND (reference sequence). This CDR3 reads CASSISVNQPQHF. Written as DNA, the CDR3 is TGTGCCAGTAGTATTAGTGTGAATCAGCCCCAGCATTTT.

Only a few counts were recorded for this clone. This chain connects TRBV5-8 to TRBJ2-7; TRBD1 might be the D (6 bases). Trimming pared 2 bases from V and 7 bases from J, leaving 16 bases between. Germline lookup yields CDR1 SGHTS and CDR2 YDEGEE. The CDR3 consists of 14 residues. This CDR3 reads CASSFRDNLREQYF. DNA of the CDR3: TGTGCCAGCAGCTTTCGGGACAACCTACGAGAGCAGTACTTC.

V usage is TRBV7-8 and J usage is TRBJ1-2, with 7 bases aligning to TRBD1. The J segment lost 7 bases and the V segment lost 3 bases, leaving 5 bases of the junction unmatched. Germline V gives CDR1 SGHVS, CDR2 FQNEAQ. This CDR3 comprises 13 residues. The DNA of the CDR3 is TGTGCCAGCAGCTTCAGACAGGGTGCTGGCTACACCTTC. As protein: CASSFRQGAGYTF.

The rearrangement joins TRBV2 to TRBJ1-2; 7 nucleotides line up with TRBD1. V shed 3 bases and J 5 bases; nucleotides not matched to a gene: 6. The CDR3 contains 14 residues. The V gene's germline CDR1 is SNHLY and CDR2 FYNNEI. The CDR3 is CASSERGTAYGYTF. CDR3 bases: TGTGCCAGCAGTGAGAGGGGGACAGCGTATGGCTACACCTTC. The whole variable domain, remainder taken from reference TRBV2 and TRBJ1-2, is EPEVTQTPSHQVTQMGQEVILRCVPISNHLYFYWYRQILGQKVEFLVSFYNNEISEKSEIFDDQFSVERPDGSNFTLKIRSTKLEDSAMYFCASSERGTAYGYTFGSGTRLTVV.

The rearrangement uses TRBV15 and TRBJ2-1; 8 bases match TRBD1. Trimming at V came to 0 bases and at J to 7 bases, leaving 8 bases not matched to a gene. CDR1 and CDR2 (germline): LNHNV, YYDKDF (reference sequence). The CDR3 is made up of 16 amino acids. This chain's CDR3 is CATSRDRQGNGNEQFF. The DNA of the CDR3 is TGTGCCACCAGCAGAGATAGACAGGGGAACGGTAATGAGCAGTTCTTC.

This clone was observed a few times. The chain recombines TRBV6-5 with TRBJ2-5; 14 bases map to TRBD2. Germline lookup yields CDR1 MNHEY and CDR2 SVGAGI. The ends lost 5 bases at V and 14 bases at J; junction bases unmatched: 4. The CDR3 consists of 12 residues. The CDR3 is CASSTGLAGEYF. CDR3 in DNA: TGTGCCAGCAGTACGGGACTAGCGGGGGAATACTTC.

The chain carries TRBV21-1 and TRBJ1-2; the D call TRBD1 from the table was never checked on the DNA. TRBV21-1 is deemed a pseudogene. The CDR3 spans 19 residues. The CDR3 nucleotides read TGTGCCAGCAGCAAATCCAAAGTTCGGGACAGGCTATTTGTCTATGGCTACACCTTC. Translated: CASSKSKVRDRLFVYGYTF.

V is TRBV30 and J is TRBJ1-2; 7 positions agree with TRBD1. V gave up 3 bases and J gave up 3 bases; unmatched junction bases: 13. In germline, CDR1 is GTSNPN, CDR2 SVGIG (reference sequence). The CDR3 covers 16 residues. The CDR3 here is CAWSHATGVRDYGYTF. CDR3 in DNA: TGTGCCTGGAGCCATGCTACAGGGGTCCGAGACTATGGCTACACCTTC.

In its sample, this clone was seen once. The chain employs TRBV7-9 and TRBJ2-7; 12 nucleotides line up with TRBD2. The CDR3 runs to 16 residues. The germline gives CDR1 SEHNR, CDR2 FQNEAQ (reference sequence). The trim removed 5 bases at V and 6 bases at J, leaving 11 bases unmatched. CDR3 loop: CASSPSGLAGISEQYF. CDR3 nucleotides: TGTGCCAGCAGCCCGTCCGGACTAGCGGGGATAAGCGAGCAGTACTTC.

The J gene is TRBJ2-5, the V gene TRBV14, with a weak D call TRBD2 (6 bases). The better agreement between TRBJ2-7 and the DNA end casts doubt on the J call. Looked up from germline, CDR1 is SGHDN and CDR2 is FVKESK. This CDR3 has 16 residues. CDR3 in amino acids: CASSQFPRGPTYEQYF. CDR3 nucleotide sequence: TGTGCCAGCAGCCAATTTCCGCGGGGCCCCACCTACGAGCAGTACTTC.

The chain's CDR3 is CASSPGTGGFQPQHF. The CDR3 DNA sequence: TGTGCCAGCAGTCCCGGGACAGGGGGCTTTCAGCCCCAGCATTTT. The gene calls are TRBV6-1 and TRBJ1-5; 12 nucleotides line up with TRBD1. Per germline, CDR1 MNHNS and CDR2 SASEGT. The CDR3 contains 15 residues. The ends lost 5 bases at V and 6 bases at J; junction bases unmatched: 5.

The rearrangement joins TRBV12-2 to TRBJ1-5. TRBV12-2 has pseudogene status. There are 17 residues in the CDR3. In DNA, the CDR3 is TGTGCAAGTTATGGCGATCCCCGGGATGGTAAAGATCAGCCCCAGCATTTT. Translation gives CASYGDPRDGKDQPQHF.

This clone was counted a few times. One junction end disagrees with the germline gene, perhaps due to a read error. The chain is built from TRBV9 and TRBJ2-6; D might be TRBD1 (5 bases). CDR1 SGDLS and CDR2 YYNGEE come from the germline V gene. This CDR3 contains 15 residues. This chain's CDR3 is CASSVDGSGANGLTF. As DNA, the CDR3 is TGTGCCAGCAGCGTAGACGGCTCTGGGGCCAACGGCCTGACTTTC.

The chain has TRBV5-4 and TRBJ2-7; tentative D call: TRBD1 (5 bases). This CDR3 is 13 amino acids long. Germline assignment: CDR1 SGHNT and CDR2 YYREEE (reference sequence). V lost 2 bases and J 1 base, leaving 7 bases between the germline ends. The CDR3 here is CASSFDSSYEQYV. The CDR3 DNA sequence: TGTGCCAGCAGCTTTGACAGTTCCTACGAGCAGTACGTC.

This clone appeared a few times. V and J are TRBV10-2 and TRBJ1-1; the D is unclear. Germline CDR1 reads WSHSY; CDR2 reads SAAADI. CDR3 length: 15 residues. V shed 6 bases and J shed 2 bases, with 16 bases lying between them. This CDR3 reads CASRWSRQPNTEAFF. Here the CDR3 DNA reads TGCGCCAGCAGGTGGTCAAGACAACCCAACACTGAAGCTTTCTTT.